In its sample, the clone carrying this TCR beta chain ranks as medium-sized. The antigen is not known. The data originate from a study of CD8+ T cells in alopecia areata. The overall study: Scoring of severity for treated patients was based on percentage of affected scalp area.

Study-wide results and limits: TCRs were shared less clearly across patients than in mice, possibly for HLA-related reasons.

RNA was isolated and reverse transcribed to cDNA, the sequencing template. Some clones are missing from TCRdb's copy, which holds only in-frame ones; the method was immunoSEQ multiplex PCR. The table includes hundreds of thousands of clones, just over 65% detected once. Per the germline V gene, CDR1 is SGHAT and CDR2 is FQNNGV. The CDR3 consists of 14 residues. Trimming stripped 6 bases from V and 3 bases from J, with 13 bases between. As for treatment: oral pan-JAK inhibitor, 5-10 mg twice daily. From alopecia areata patients, lesional scalp punch biopsies and peripheral blood were collected. V is TRBV11-2 and J is TRBJ2-3, with D possibly matching TRBD1 (6 bases). The sequence came from a human donor with alopecia areata. The sequencing here drew on CD4+ T cells sorted from blood, taken at week 44, from a patient treated with tofacitinib. The CDR3 bases are TGTGCCAGCAGTTTTACCAGGGGTACAGATACGCAGTATTTT. It encodes CASSFTRGTDTQYF.